This TCR beta chain was sequenced during a study of blood T cells in healthy people across ages. General study findings and limits: Across samples, TCR beta diversity tracked strongly with naive T cell percentage.

The use of a sample-barcoded 5' primer and a J-beta primer mix characterized a second PCR of 7 to 11 cycles. TCRdb passed the 5' RACE reads through MiXCR, listing each CDR3 protein once. The table has more than 900,000 distinct CDR3 sequences, 25% to 35% seen once; the top ten hold about 9.4%. Germline assignment: CDR1 WSHSY and CDR2 SAAADI. The CDR3 is made up of 15 amino acids. Each sample provided at least 6 micrograms of extracted total RNA. This clonotype was seen ten or more times. No antigen is known for it. A junction boundary mismatches the germline segment, possibly from a read error. The sample was also reused in another study, on T cells of mothers and their children.

V is TRBV10-2 and J is TRBJ2-4; 9 bases fit TRBD2. Sequencing was performed on blood. The TCR comes from a woman aged 35 to 49 in good health. The CDR3 region is CASTETSGGKNIQYF. CDR3 nucleotides: TGCGCCAGCACTGAGACTAGCGGCGGCAAAAACATTCAGTACTTC.